Listed here is a single T cell receptor beta chain. The target antigen is unknown. The record originates from a study of cytotoxic CD8 clonotypes in ibrutinib-treated CLL. Data came from immunoSEQ multiplex PCR; TCRdb stores just in-frame clones and leaves some out. The sample consists of roughly 300,000 clones, roughly four fifths of them appearing once. Germline V gene lookup returns CDR1 MDHEN and CDR2 SYDVKM. The ends were cut back, 2 bases at V and 11 bases at J, with 9 bases in the middle. The CDR3 is 12 amino acids. Overall study results and limits: Under treatment, the uncommon public clonotypes either contracted or remained stable. An increase in clonality occurred at ibrutinib response, followed by a return toward baseline at progression.

The sequencing used PBMCs, collected at disease progression, from a patient treated with ibrutinib. V is TRBV28 and J is TRBJ1-4, with D perhaps matching TRBD1 (5 bases). This clonotype originated in a human donor with chronic lymphocytic leukemia. The CDR3 DNA reads TGTGCCAGCAGTTTAGGTCGGGGCAAACTGTTTTTT. It is translated as CASSLGRGKLFF. The variable domain in full, completed from reference TRBV28 and TRBJ1-4, reads DVKVTQSSRYLVKRTGEKVFLECVQDMDHENMFWYRQDPGLGLRLIYFSYDVKMKEKGDIPEGYSVSREKKERFSLILESASTNQTSMYLCASSLGRGKLFFGSGTQLSVL.